There are many counts of the clone carrying this T cell receptor (beta chain). The TCRbeta library was prepared with unique molecular identifiers. TCRdb fed the PCR reads into MiXCR, producing one record per CDR3 protein. The sample includes nearly 200,000 distinct CDR3 sequences, approximately 6.8% of them seen just once. The CDR3 consists of 14 residues. Germline values: CDR1 DFQATT, CDR2 SNEGSKA (reference sequence). Between the trimmed V and J ends, which lost 4 bases and 5 bases, there was a span of 18 bases. This entry belongs to a study of T-cell reconstitution after alpha-beta-depleted transplantation in children.

The chain joins TRBV20-1 to TRBJ2-7; D might be TRBD2 (7 bases). This clonotype was obtained from a girl under three years old with combined immunodeficiency, due to receive a stem cell transplant. The sequencing here drew on PBMCs, taken before TCRalphabeta/CD19-depleted stem cell transplant. The CDR3 region has the DNA TGCAGTGCTATATGGTGGGAGGGGGGGCACGAGCAGTACTTC. It is translated as CSAIWWEGGHEQYF.